This TCR beta chain was captured in a study of shared clonotypes between healthy human individuals. Study as a whole: Aged 18 to 49, the donors were a couple of women and three men.

It was into CD45RA+ naive and CD45RA-negative memory subsets that the CD4+ cells were split. A deep-level run was used for the assay. Every immunoSEQ plate was one replicate of a subset's evenly spread DNA. Method: immunoSEQ multiplex PCR; TCRdb's copy keeps in-frame clones and lacks some. The sample has 2 million to 2.5 million clones, around 93% seen once; the top ten hold roughly 0.34%. Germline values: CDR1 SGHVS, CDR2 FQNEAQ. This CDR3 has 15 residues. Trimming removed 6 bases at V and 2 bases at J, with 16 bases between. The receptor was derived from a man younger than 35 in good health. Some clones in this sample may be carry-over from other donors' samples. Specimen: naive CD4+ T cells from PBMCs. Stated subset: CD45RA+ positively selected. The V call is TRBV7-8, the J call TRBJ1-1; D is uncertain. The DNA of the CDR3 is TGTGCCAGCAGACCGCAGGCGGCGACTAACACTGAAGCTTTCTTT. This translates into CASRPQAATNTEAFF. The entire variable domain, with the rest obtained from reference TRBV7-8 and TRBJ1-1, is as follows: GAGVSQSPRYKVAKRGQDVALRCDPISGHVSLFWYQQALGQGPEFLTYFQNEAQLDKSGLPSDRFFAERPEGSVSTLKIQRTQQEDSAVYLCASRPQAATNTEAFFGQGTRLTVV.